This is a list of T cell receptor beta chains from one sample in a study of T cells after yellow fever vaccination. TCRdb re-analysed the 5' RACE reads in MiXCR, keeping a single row per CDR3 protein. The sample shows some 52,000 distinct CDR3 sequences, about 6.3% of them seen only once. The sample was CD8+ T cells not binding an NS4B(214-222) dextramer, sorted from PBMCs, taken approximately 40 days after the first yellow fever vaccination. These receptor sequences come from a man younger than 35 who received the YFV17D yellow fever vaccine. CDR3s include the opening cysteine and the closing phenylalanine or tryptophan. D genes are given only for firm matches. Clone sizes are given selectively: once, few, many, or a class where the clone is expanded.

D gene,V gene,J gene,clone size,CDR3 protein,CDR3 DNA
.,TRBV4-3,TRBJ1-6,.,CASSQVAGEASSPLHF,TGCGCCAGCAGCCAAGTGGCAGGGGAGGCGAGTTCACCCCTCCACTTT
.,TRBV21-1,TRBJ2-1,many,CASSLEDYSGGALQFF,TGTGCCAGCAGCCTCGAGGACTATAGCGGGGGGGCCCTTCAGTTCTTC
.,TRBV20-1,TRBJ2-4,.,CSARGRTENIQYF,TGCAGTGCTAGAGGAAGGACAGAAAACATTCAGTACTTC
TRBD2,TRBV4-2,TRBJ2-1,many,CASSLETSGEYNEQFF,TGTGCCAGCAGCCTTGAGACTAGCGGGGAATACAATGAGCAGTTCTTC
TRBD2,TRBV7-9,TRBJ2-1,.,CASSTLPAGEYNEQFF,TGTGCCAGCAGCACCCTCCCGGCGGGAGAATACAATGAGCAGTTCTTC
.,TRBV24-1,TRBJ2-3,.,CATSDLGGGPTDTQYF,TGTGCCACCAGTGACCTGGGGGGGGGGCCCACAGATACGCAGTATTTT
.,TRBV5-1,TRBJ1-1,.,CASSLAGMNTEAFF,TGCGCCAGCAGCTTGGCCGGGATGAACACTGAAGCTTTCTTT
TRBD2,TRBV20-1,TRBJ2-3,few,CSARDGAGGLADTQYF,TGCAGTGCTAGAGATGGTGCGGGGGGCCTCGCAGATACGCAGTATTTT
TRBD2,TRBV27,TRBJ2-5,many,CASSLLAGGRETQYF,TGTGCCAGCAGTTTACTAGCGGGGGGGCGGGAGACCCAGTACTTC
TRBD1,TRBV10-3,TRBJ1-1,.,CAIGTDRGTEAFF,TGTGCCATCGGGACCGACAGGGGCACTGAAGCTTTCTTT
TRBD2,TRBV7-2,TRBJ2-1,many,CASSVSGGANNEQFF,TGTGCCAGCAGCGTTAGCGGGGGAGCGAACAATGAGCAGTTCTTC
TRBD2,TRBV3-1,TRBJ2-2,.,CASSQAWTSGVSTGELFF,TGTGCCTCCAGCCAGGCCTGGACTAGCGGGGTGAGCACCGGGGAGCTGTTTTTT
.,TRBV4-2,TRBJ2-7,.,CASSQDSAFSGLDYEQYF,TGTGCCAGCAGCCAAGATTCGGCCTTCTCAGGATTGGACTACGAGCAGTACTTC
TRBD2,TRBV5-8,TRBJ2-7,few,CASSPSRTSGGAIYEQYF,TGTGCCAGCAGCCCGAGCCGGACTAGCGGGGGGGCCATCTACGAGCAGTACTTC
TRBD1,TRBV4-3,TRBJ2-1,many,CASSQYIGDRAYNEQFF,TGCGCCAGCAGCCAATACATCGGGGACAGGGCTTACAATGAGCAGTTCTTC
TRBD1,TRBV7-3,TRBJ2-1,few,CASSLSAPQDRGLSYNEQFF,TGTGCCAGCAGCTTATCGGCCCCCCAAGACAGGGGGCTTTCCTACAATGAGCAGTTCTTC